This paragraph covers one TCR beta chain sequence. The antigen remains unidentified. The data are from a study of CD8 T cells in Susac syndrome. Regarding the study as a whole: By the study's own acknowledgment, its TCR sequencing and HLA analysis included relatively few individuals.

Controls were drawn from healthy donors and were matched for age and sex. The CD8+ and CD4+ T cells were negatively isolated, with the TEMRA cells enriched by FACS. CDR3 length: 13 amino acids. V lost 5 bases, J lost 8 bases, and 13 bases lay in between. CDR1 and CDR2 (germline): LGHNA, YSLEER. 0.5 to 1 ug RNA was reverse transcribed with random hexamers. An immunoSEQ multiplex PCR amplified TCR beta CDR3 over 54 Vbeta and 13 Jbeta. TCRdb re-called the immunoSEQ multiplex PCR reads through MiXCR, storing one row per CDR3 protein. The sample contains fewer than 150,000 distinct CDR3 sequences, around 94% of which appear only once.

The chain uses TRBV4-3 and TRBJ2-1; D may be TRBD1 (5 bases). Sequencing was performed on CD8+ T cells from PBMCs. This receptor was taken from a human donor in good health. CDR3 nucleotides: TGCGCCAGCAGCGGCAGGGTGGGCGATGAGCAGTTCTTC. Translation: CASSGRVGDEQFF.